Listed here is a single TCR beta chain. The sample is drawn from a study of T cell responses to AZD1222 COVID-19 vaccine. TCRdb's table, derived via immunoSEQ multiplex PCR, lists solely in-frame clones and lacks some. Of tens of thousands of clones in the sample, around 89% are singletons; the top ten hold roughly 30%. Second doses that came at about 4 or about 12 weeks were put together. The source is an adult who received the AZD1222 COVID-19 vaccine. Sequenced here: peripheral blood, sampled 28 days after the second AZD1222 dose.

CDR3 sequence reads: CASSMVAGFNEQFF. As DNA, the CDR3 is TGCGCCAGCAGCATGGTGGCGGGCTTTAATGAGCAGTTCTTC. This sequence joins TRBV5-1 and TRBJ2-1; D possibly corresponds to TRBD2 (5 bases). Per the germline V gene, CDR1 is SGHRS and CDR2 is YFSETQ. The CDR3 loop spans 14 amino acids. Between the trimmed V and J ends, which lost 4 bases and 7 bases, there was a span of 15 bases.